Listed here are 5 T cell receptor beta chains from one sample, sequenced in a study of cytomegalovirus exposure and HLA in healthy donors. The PCR employed 60 Vbeta primers together with 13 Jbeta primers. TCRdb keeps only in-frame clones here, not all; method: immunoSEQ multiplex PCR. The sample yields about 52,000 clones, roughly 72% seen once. Sequencing input: PBMCs. Receptors were obtained from a woman in her forties or fifties in good health and CMV-seronegative.

DNA for the CDR3: TGTGCCAGCAGCCCCAGGATGGAGAACACTGAAGCTTTCTTT. It is translated as CASSPRMENTEAFF. The gene calls are TRBV7-9 and TRBJ1-1; D is undetermined. V lost 5 bases and J lost 1, with 11 bases in between. The germline V gene has CDR1 SEHNR and CDR2 FQNEAQ (reference sequence). This CDR3 is built from 14 residues.

The chain combines TRBV28 with TRBJ1-2, with D perhaps matching TRBD1 (5 bases). Germline CDR1 and CDR2: MDHEN and SYDVKM. V was clipped by 4 bases and J by 4 bases, with 13 bases between them. This CDR3 contains 14 residues. The CDR3 sequence: CASSSQTDGYGYTF. The CDR3 region has the DNA TGTGCCAGCAGTTCGCAGACAGATGGCTATGGCTACACCTTC.

The J gene is TRBJ2-3, the V gene TRBV21-1; the table's D gene call, TRBD1, was not cross checked with the DNA. TRBV21-1 is deemed a pseudogene. This CDR3 comprises 15 residues. This CDR3 reads CASSTGRGCTDTQYF. The CDR3 DNA follows: TGTGCCAGCAGCACGGGTAGGGGATGCACAGATACGCAGTATTTT.

The chain is built from TRBV5-1 and TRBJ1-6; possible D gene TRBD1, 5 bases. Germline CDR1 reads SGHRS; CDR2 reads YFSETQ. The length of the CDR3 is 14 residues. V lost 0 bases, J lost 5 bases, and 6 bases lay in between. The CDR3, as DNA: TGCGCCAGCAGCTTGGACAGGAATAATTCACCCCTCCACTTT. Translating it yields CASSLDRNNSPLHF.

This chain connects TRBV10-3 to TRBJ2-1; 8 nucleotides match TRBD2. CDR3 length equals 12 residues. V was pared by 10 bases and J by 6 bases, with 5 bases of the junction left unmatched. The germline CDR1 and CDR2 sequences are ENHRY and SYGVKD. This chain's CDR3 is CATLGTSNEQFF. CDR3 sequence (DNA): TGTGCCACACTGGGGACTAGCAATGAGCAGTTCTTC.